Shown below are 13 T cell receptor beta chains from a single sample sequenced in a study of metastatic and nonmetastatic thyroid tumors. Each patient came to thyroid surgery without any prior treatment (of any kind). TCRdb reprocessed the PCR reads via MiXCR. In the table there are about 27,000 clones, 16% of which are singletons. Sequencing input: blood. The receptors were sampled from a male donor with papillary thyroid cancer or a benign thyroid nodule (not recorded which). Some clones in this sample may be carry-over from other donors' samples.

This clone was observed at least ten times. The CDR3 loop reads CASSIGAMNTEAFF. Written as DNA, the CDR3 is TGTGCCAGTAGTATAGGTGCTATGAACACTGAAGCTTTCTTT. The chain carries TRBV19 and TRBJ1-1; D uncertain. Trimming left V 1 base short and J 0 bases short, with 6 bases between. The germline V gene encodes CDR1 LNHDA and CDR2 SQIVND (reference sequence). The CDR3 runs 14 residues. The variable domain in full, with the rest retrieved from reference TRBV19 and TRBJ1-1, is DGGITQSPKYLFRKEGQNVTLSCEQNLNHDAMYWYRQDPGQGLRLIYYSQIVNDFQKGDIAEGYSVSREKKESFPLTVTSAQKNPTAFYLCASSIGAMNTEAFFGQGTRLTVV.

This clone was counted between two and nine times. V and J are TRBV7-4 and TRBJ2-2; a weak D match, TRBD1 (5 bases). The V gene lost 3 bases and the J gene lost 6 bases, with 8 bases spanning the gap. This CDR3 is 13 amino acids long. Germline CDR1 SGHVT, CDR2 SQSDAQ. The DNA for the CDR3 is TGTGCCAGCAGCTTCCAGGGCGCCGGGGAGCTGTTTTTT. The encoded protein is CASSFQGAGELFF.

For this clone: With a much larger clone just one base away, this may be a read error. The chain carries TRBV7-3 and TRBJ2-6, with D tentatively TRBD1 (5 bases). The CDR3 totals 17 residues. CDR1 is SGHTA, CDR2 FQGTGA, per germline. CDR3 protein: CASSLSQRFSGASVLTF. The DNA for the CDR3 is TGTGCCAGCAGCTTAAGTCAGAGATTCTCTGGGGCCAGCGTCCTGACTTTC.

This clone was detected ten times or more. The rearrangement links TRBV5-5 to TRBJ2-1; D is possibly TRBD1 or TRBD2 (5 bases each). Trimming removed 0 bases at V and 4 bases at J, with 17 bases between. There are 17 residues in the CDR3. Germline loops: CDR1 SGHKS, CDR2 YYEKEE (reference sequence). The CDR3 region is CASSLGLLGVGYNEQFF. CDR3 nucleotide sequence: TGTGCCAGCAGCTTGGGCCTTTTGGGGGTCGGTTACAATGAGCAGTTCTTC.

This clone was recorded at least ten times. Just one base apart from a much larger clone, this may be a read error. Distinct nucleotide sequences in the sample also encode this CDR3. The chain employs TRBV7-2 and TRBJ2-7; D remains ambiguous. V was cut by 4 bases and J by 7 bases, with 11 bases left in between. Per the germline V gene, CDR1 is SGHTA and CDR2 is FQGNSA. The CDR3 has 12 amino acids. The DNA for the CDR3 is TGTGCCAGCAGCTCCAAGGGCTATGAGCAGTACTTC. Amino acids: CASSSKGYEQYF.

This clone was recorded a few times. CDR3 nucleotides: TGTGCCAGCAGTGAGCCCGGAAGGGCAAACACTGAAGCTTTCTTT. It translates to CASSEPGRANTEAFF. The rearrangement links TRBV6-1 to TRBJ1-1, with no clear D. The CDR3 loop spans 15 amino acids. Trimming took 3 bases from V and 2 from J, leaving 13 bases between them. CDR1 and CDR2 (germline): MNHNS, SASEGT.

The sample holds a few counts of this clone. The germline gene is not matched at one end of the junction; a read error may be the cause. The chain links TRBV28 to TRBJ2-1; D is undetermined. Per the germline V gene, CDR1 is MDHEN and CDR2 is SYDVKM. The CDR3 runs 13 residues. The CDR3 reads CASIDTYYNERFF. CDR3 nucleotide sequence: TGTGCCAGCATAGACACCTACTACAATGAGCGGTTCTTC.

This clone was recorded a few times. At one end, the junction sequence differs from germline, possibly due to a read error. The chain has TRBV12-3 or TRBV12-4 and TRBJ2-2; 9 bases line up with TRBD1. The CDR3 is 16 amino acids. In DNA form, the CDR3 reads TGTGCCAGCAGGCCTCCGGGACAGGGCCACACCGGGGAGCCGTTTTTT. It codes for CASRPPGQGHTGEPFF.

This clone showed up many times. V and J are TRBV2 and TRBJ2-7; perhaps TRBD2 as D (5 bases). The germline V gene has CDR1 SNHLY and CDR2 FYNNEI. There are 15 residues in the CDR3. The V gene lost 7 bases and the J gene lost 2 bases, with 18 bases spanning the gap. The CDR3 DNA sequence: TGTGCCAGCAAGGAGAGGGCCCCAACTACCTACGAGCAGTACTTC. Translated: CASKERAPTTYEQYF.

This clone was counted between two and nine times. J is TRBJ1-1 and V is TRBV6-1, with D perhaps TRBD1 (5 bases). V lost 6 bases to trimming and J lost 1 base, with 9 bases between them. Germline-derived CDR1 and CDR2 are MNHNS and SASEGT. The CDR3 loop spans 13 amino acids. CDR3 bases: TGTGCCAGCAGCTTGACAGAGAACACTGAAGCTTTCTTT. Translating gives CASSLTENTEAFF.

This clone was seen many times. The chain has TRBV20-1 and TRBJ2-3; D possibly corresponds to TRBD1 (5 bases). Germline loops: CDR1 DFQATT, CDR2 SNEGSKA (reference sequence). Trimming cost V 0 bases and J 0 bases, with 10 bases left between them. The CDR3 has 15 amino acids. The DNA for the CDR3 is TGCAGTGCTAGAGATCCATACAGGAGCACAGATACGCAGTATTTT. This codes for CSARDPYRSTDTQYF.

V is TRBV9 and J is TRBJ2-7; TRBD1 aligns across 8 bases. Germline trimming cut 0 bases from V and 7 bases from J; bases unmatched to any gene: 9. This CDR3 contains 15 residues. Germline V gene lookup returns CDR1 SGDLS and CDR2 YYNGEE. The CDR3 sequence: CASSVEAGQGREQYF. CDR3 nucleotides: TGTGCCAGCAGCGTAGAAGCAGGACAGGGCAGGGAGCAGTACTTC.

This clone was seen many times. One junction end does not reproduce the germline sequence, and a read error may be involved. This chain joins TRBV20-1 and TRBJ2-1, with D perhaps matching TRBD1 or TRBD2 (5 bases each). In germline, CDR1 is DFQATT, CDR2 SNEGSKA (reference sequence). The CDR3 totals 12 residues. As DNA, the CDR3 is TGCAGTGCCAGAGGGGTTTACAATGAGCAGTTCTTC. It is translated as CSARGVYNEQFF.